The 7 T cell receptor beta chains below come from one sample, sequenced in a study of blood T cell repertoires in COVID-19. Repertoires were generated with immunoSEQ multiplex PCR, while TCRdb's copy carries only in-frame clones and drops some. The data show some 140,000 clones, roughly four fifths seen once. The sequencing sample was made of PBMCs or T cells enriched from blood (not recorded which). All receptors come from a man aged 35 to 55 with acute COVID-19.

The J gene is TRBJ1-5, the V gene TRBV9; a possible D gene is TRBD1 (5 bases). In germline, CDR1 is SGDLS, CDR2 YYNGEE. The CDR3 length is 14 residues. Trimming stripped 0 bases from V and 8 bases from J, with 12 bases between. The CDR3 is CASSVGSGAEPQHF. As DNA, the CDR3 is TGTGCCAGCAGCGTAGGTAGCGGGGCCGAGCCCCAGCATTTT. Full variable domain (remainder filled in from reference TRBV9 and TRBJ1-5): DSGVTQTPKHLITATGQRVTLRCSPRSGDLSVYWYQQSLDQGLQFLIQYYNGEERAKGNILERFSAQQFPDLHSELNLSSLELGDSALYFCASSVGSGAEPQHFGDGTRLSIL.

The chain links TRBV12-3 or TRBV12-4 to TRBJ1-1; D may be TRBD1 (6 bases). The CDR3 extends over 13 amino acids. With 5 bases removed from V and 3 bases from J, the gap between germline ends came to 10 bases. The CDR3 nucleotides read TGTGCCAGCAGTCGTAACAGGGACACTGAAGCTTTCTTT. This translates into CASSRNRDTEAFF.

This chain joins TRBV7-3 and TRBJ2-3; possibly TRBD2 for D (6 bases). Germline V gene sequence: CDR1 SGHTA, CDR2 FQGTGA. This CDR3 region has 15 residues. V lost 3 bases and J lost 6, with 16 bases in between. The DNA for the CDR3 is TGTGCCAGCAGCTTCCGCAGTGGGGAGGAGGATACGCAGTATTTT. Protein: CASSFRSGEEDTQYF.

The rearrangement links TRBV10-3 to TRBJ2-2; TRBD2 might be the D (5 bases). The CDR3 sequence is 16 residues long. The germline CDR1 and CDR2 sequences are ENHRY and SYGVKD. Trimming stripped 11 bases from V and 4 bases from J, with 23 bases between. CDR3 sequence: CAVKEEGRRGTGELFF. The CDR3 nucleotides are TGTGCCGTCAAGGAGGAAGGGCGGCGAGGCACCGGGGAGCTGTTTTTT.

This chain connects TRBV11-2 to TRBJ1-2; 7 bases map to TRBD1. Germline-derived CDR1 and CDR2 are SGHAT and FQNNGV. V lost 5 bases, J lost 4 bases, and 10 bases stayed unmatched. CDR3 length: 15 residues. As DNA, the CDR3 is TGTGCCAGCAGCACACTGACAGGGCCACTCTATGGCTACACCTTC. This translates into CASSTLTGPLYGYTF.

This clone occurred once. The rearrangement links TRBV20-1 to TRBJ1-1, with D possibly matching TRBD1 (5 bases). Trimming pared 4 bases from V and 4 bases from J, leaving 16 bases between. The CDR3 has 14 residues. Germline lookup yields CDR1 DFQATT and CDR2 SNEGSKA (reference sequence). CDR3 sequence: CSAIERAGGTEAFF. In nucleotides, the CDR3 is TGCAGTGCTATTGAACGCGCCGGGGGCACTGAAGCTTTCTTT.

The V gene is TRBV3-1 (or the pseudogene TRBV3-2), the J gene TRBJ2-1; TRBD1 matches 8 bases. The CDR3 is made up of 14 amino acids. In germline, CDR1 is LGHDT, CDR2 YNNKEL (reference sequence). The V gene end was trimmed by 4 bases and the J gene end by 8 bases; junction bases not matched to a gene: 7. The CDR3 DNA reads TGTGCCAGCAGCCCTCAATGGACAGGGTATGAGCAGTTCTTC. It is translated as CASSPQWTGYEQFF.